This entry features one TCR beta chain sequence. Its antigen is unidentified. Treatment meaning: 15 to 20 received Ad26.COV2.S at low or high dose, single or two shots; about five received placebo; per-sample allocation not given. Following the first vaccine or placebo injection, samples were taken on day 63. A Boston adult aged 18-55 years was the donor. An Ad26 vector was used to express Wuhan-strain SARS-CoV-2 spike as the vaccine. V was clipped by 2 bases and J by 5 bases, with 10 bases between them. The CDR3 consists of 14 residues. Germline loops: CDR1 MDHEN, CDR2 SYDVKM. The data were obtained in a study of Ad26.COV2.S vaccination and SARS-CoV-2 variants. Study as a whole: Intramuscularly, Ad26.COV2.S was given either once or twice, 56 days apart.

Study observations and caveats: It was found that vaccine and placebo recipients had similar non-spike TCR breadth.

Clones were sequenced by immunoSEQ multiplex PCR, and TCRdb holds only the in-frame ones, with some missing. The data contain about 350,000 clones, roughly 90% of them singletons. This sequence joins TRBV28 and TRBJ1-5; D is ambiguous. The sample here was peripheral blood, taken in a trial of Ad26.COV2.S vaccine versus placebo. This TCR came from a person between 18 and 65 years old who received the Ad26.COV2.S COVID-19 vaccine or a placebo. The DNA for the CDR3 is TGTGCCAGCAGTTTAGGAGGGTTGTATCAGCCCCAGCATTTT. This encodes CASSLGGLYQPQHF.